These 10 T cell receptor beta chains were sequenced from one sample in a study of blood T cell repertoires in COVID-19. The method was immunoSEQ multiplex PCR; TCRdb's version includes in-frame clones alone and lacks a portion of them. The sample shows roughly 110,000 clones, approximately 84% of them seen only once. Sequenced material: peripheral blood. Receptor source: a woman aged 60 to 75 with acute or convalescent COVID-19.

This chain links TRBV2 with TRBJ1-1; 7 nucleotides agree with TRBD1. CDR3 length: 13 residues. Germline values: CDR1 SNHLY, CDR2 FYNNEI. Trimming at V came to 4 bases and at J to 5 bases, leaving 4 bases not matched to a gene. The CDR3 protein is CASSGLRGTEAFF. The CDR3 DNA reads as TGTGCCAGCAGTGGGCTCAGGGGGACTGAAGCTTTCTTT.

This clone has a single count. The chain recombines TRBV5-1 with TRBJ2-3; D is uncertain. The CDR3 length is 16 residues. Per the germline V gene, CDR1 is SGHRS and CDR2 is YFSETQ. Trimming removed 2 bases at V and 1 base at J, with 14 bases between. The CDR3 DNA reads as TGCGCCAGCAGCTTAAACAGCCGAACCGGCACAGATACGCAGTATTTT. Encoded protein: CASSLNSRTGTDTQYF.

The gene calls are TRBV5-6 and TRBJ2-2, with D uncertain. CDR1 SGHDT and CDR2 YYEEEE come from the germline V gene. This CDR3 is built from 14 residues. Trimming took off 4 bases at V and 8 bases at J, with 15 bases between the two ends. The CDR3: CASSPDAGMGELFF. DNA for the CDR3: TGTGCCAGCAGCCCAGATGCTGGTATGGGGGAGCTGTTTTTT.

The chain uses TRBV6-7 and TRBJ1-2; weak D call: TRBD1 (5 bases). TRBV6-7 is known as an ORF, though its function is uncertain. Trimming took off 1 base at V and 7 bases at J, with 22 bases between the two ends. This CDR3 comprises 17 residues. CDR3 nucleotides: TGTGCCAGCAGTTACTTTCGACAGCCGCCTAGGTTTTGTGGCTACACCTTC. This translates into CASSYFRQPPRFCGYTF.

The CDR3 here is CASSEYLTRYEQFF. The CDR3 nucleotides read TGTGCCAGCAGTGAATACCTGACTCGTTATGAGCAGTTCTTC. The rearrangement joins TRBV6-1 to TRBJ2-1; D unclear. Trimming stripped 2 bases from V and 8 bases from J, with 13 bases between. This CDR3 contains 14 residues. The germline CDR1 and CDR2 sequences are MNHNS and SASEGT.

The V gene is TRBV7-2, the J gene TRBJ1-1; TRBD1 matches 9 bases. V dropped 4 bases and J dropped 4; count of bases not matched to a gene: 4. Germline values: CDR1 SGHTA, CDR2 FQGNSA. The CDR3 covers 14 residues. CDR3 sequence: CASSWGQGATEAFF. CDR3 nucleotides: TGTGCCAGCAGCTGGGGACAGGGCGCCACTGAAGCTTTCTTT.

The J gene is TRBJ1-2, the V gene TRBV14; D is perhaps TRBD1 (5 bases). Germline values: CDR1 SGHDN, CDR2 FVKESK. Trimming removed 0 bases from V and 8 bases from J, with 7 bases in between. The CDR3 is 12 residues long. CDR3 bases: TGTGCCAGCAGCCAAGACAGGGAAGGCTACACCTTC. Translated, it gives CASSQDREGYTF.

This clone occurred many times. This chain joins TRBV3-1 (or the pseudogene TRBV3-2) and TRBJ2-3, with TRBD1 identical over 7 bases. CDR3 length: 14 amino acids. Germline V gene lookup returns CDR1 LGHDT and CDR2 YNNKEL (reference sequence). V gave up 4 bases and J gave up 1 base; unmatched junction bases: 2. The DNA for the CDR3 is TGTGCCAGCAGCCCAGGGGGTCGCACAGATACGCAGTATTTT. It specifies CASSPGGRTDTQYF.

There are many counts of this clone. V is TRBV24-1 and J is TRBJ2-7; 15 bases map to TRBD2. The germline CDR1 and CDR2 sequences are KGHDR and SFDVKD. After removal of 2 bases from V and 2 bases from J, the junction contained 6 bases not matched to a gene. CDR3 size: 18 residues. The CDR3, as DNA: TGTGCCACCAGTGATTCCGGACTAGCGGGAGGGCCGACCTACGAGCAGTACTTC. Protein sequence: CATSDSGLAGGPTYEQYF.

The chain carries TRBV7-9 and TRBJ2-7; 9 bases match TRBD1. V shed 5 bases, J shed 3 bases, and the junction held 8 bases outside the gene matches. This CDR3 is 15 amino acids long. The germline V gene encodes CDR1 SEHNR and CDR2 FQNEAQ (reference sequence). The CDR3 DNA is TGTGCCAGCAGCCCCATCGACAGGGGGAGCTACGAGCAGTACTTC. Amino acids: CASSPIDRGSYEQYF.